The rows below give T cell receptor beta chains drawn from one sample of a study of CD8 T cells in ankylosing spondylitis. TCRdb re-analysed the 5' RACE reads in MiXCR, keeping a single row per CDR3 protein. Of 310,000 or so distinct CDR3 sequences in the sample, over 15% were seen once. Sequencing was performed on blood, either unsorted or a sorted T cell fraction (not recorded which). The receptors were sampled from a male donor with ankylosing spondylitis or in good health (not recorded which). CDR3s include the opening cysteine and the closing phenylalanine or tryptophan.

V gene	J gene	CDR3 protein
TRBV12-3/TRBV12-4	TRBJ2-5	CASNILAGGKETQYF
TRBV11-2	TRBJ2-3	CASRRLAGAVTDTQYF
TRBV20-1	TRBJ2-2	CSAFAGGGNTGELFF
TRBV6-5	TRBJ1-2	CASSYGHVGYGYTF
TRBV6-1	TRBJ1-1	CASRQGVNTEAFF
TRBV5-1	TRBJ2-1	CASSRDRGYNEQFF
TRBV28	TRBJ2-3	CASIEGGAPTDTQYF
TRBV24-1	TRBJ1-4	CATSAQGADEKLFF
TRBV7-3	TRBJ2-3	CASSFDRGTTDTQYF
TRBV20-1	TRBJ1-3	CSARQPSSGNTIYF
TRBV5-1	TRBJ2-3	CASSDRLAGGQRTDTQYF
TRBV7-8	TRBJ2-6	CASSLAGGAGANVLTF
TRBV20-1	TRBJ2-3	CSAPRRDRGTDTQYF
TRBV5-1	TRBJ2-5	CASSSQGLGETQYF
TRBV18	TRBJ1-1	CASSPRQTGTTEAFF
TRBV5-1	TRBJ2-3	CASSLVQGASTQYF
TRBV27	TRBJ2-1	CASALGAFVWNEQFF
TRBV20-1	TRBJ2-5	CSARLGIAASETQYF
TRBV6-6	TRBJ1-4	CASRPTGVKLFF
TRBV28	TRBJ1-2	CASSTQGLYGYTF
TRBV2	TRBJ2-1	CATRGTSKFVQFF
TRBV12-3/TRBV12-4	TRBJ2-1	CASSLSGTSGYNEQFF
TRBV7-2	TRBJ1-5	CASSRDRGYQPQHF
TRBV18	TRBJ2-1	CASSPPQGFSSYNEQFF
TRBV5-1	TRBJ1-5	CASSLYPGAGANQPQHF
TRBV7-8	TRBJ2-2	CASSFYTAGVTGELFF
TRBV20-1	TRBJ2-3	CSARDWGGATDTQYF
TRBV20-1	TRBJ2-5	CSARDTGLAETQYF
TRBV28	TRBJ2-1	CASSVFRDIYNEQFF
TRBV5-1	TRBJ1-2	CASSPPGVNYGYTF
TRBV12-3/TRBV12-4	TRBJ2-5	CASRRTSGQETQYF
TRBV5-1	TRBJ1-4	CASSPGQPNEKLFF
TRBV2	TRBJ2-3	CASSRDRAVTDTQYF